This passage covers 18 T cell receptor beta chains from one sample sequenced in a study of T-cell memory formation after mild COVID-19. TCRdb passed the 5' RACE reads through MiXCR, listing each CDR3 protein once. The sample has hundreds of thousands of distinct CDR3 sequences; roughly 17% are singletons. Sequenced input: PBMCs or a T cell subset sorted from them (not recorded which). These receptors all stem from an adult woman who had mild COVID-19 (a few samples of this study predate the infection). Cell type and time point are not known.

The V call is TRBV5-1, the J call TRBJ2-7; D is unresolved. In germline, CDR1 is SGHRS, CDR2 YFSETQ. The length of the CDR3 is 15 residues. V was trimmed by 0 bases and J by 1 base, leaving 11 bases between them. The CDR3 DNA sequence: TGCGCCAGCAGCTTGGTTGGGGAATATTCCTACGAGCAGTACTTC. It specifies CASSLVGEYSYEQYF.

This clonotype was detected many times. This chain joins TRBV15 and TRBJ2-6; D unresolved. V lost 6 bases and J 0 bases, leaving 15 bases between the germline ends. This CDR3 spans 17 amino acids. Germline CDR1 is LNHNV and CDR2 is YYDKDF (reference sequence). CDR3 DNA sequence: TGTGCCACCAGTTGGGCAGCCTCCCTCTCTGGGGCCAACGTCCTGACTTTC. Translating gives CATSWAASLSGANVLTF.

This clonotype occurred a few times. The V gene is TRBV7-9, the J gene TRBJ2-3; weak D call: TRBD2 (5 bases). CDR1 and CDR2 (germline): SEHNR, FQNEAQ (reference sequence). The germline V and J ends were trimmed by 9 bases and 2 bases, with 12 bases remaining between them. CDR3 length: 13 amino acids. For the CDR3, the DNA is TGTGCCAGTCAGGCGGGCGTCACAGATACGCAGTATTTT. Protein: CASQAGVTDTQYF.

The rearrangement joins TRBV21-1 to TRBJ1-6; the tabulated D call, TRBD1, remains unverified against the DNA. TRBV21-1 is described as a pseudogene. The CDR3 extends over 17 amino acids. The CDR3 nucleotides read TGTGCCAGCAGCAAAGGACGCGGGACAGGGAAGCCCTCAACCCTCCACTTT. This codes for CASSKGRGTGKPSTLHF.

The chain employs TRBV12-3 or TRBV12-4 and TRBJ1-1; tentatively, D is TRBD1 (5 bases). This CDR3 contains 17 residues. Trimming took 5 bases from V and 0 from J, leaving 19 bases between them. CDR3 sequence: CASSPVMGRTMNTEAFF. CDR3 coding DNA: TGTGCCAGCAGTCCCGTAATGGGACGGACCATGAACACTGAAGCTTTCTTT.

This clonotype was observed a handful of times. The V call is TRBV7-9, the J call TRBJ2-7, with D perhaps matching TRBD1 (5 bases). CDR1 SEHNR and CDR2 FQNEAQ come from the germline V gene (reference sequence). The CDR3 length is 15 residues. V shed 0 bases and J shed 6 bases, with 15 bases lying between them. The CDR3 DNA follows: TGTGCCAGCAGCTTAGCTAATCTGGGGCCGGGCGAGCAGTACTTC. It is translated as CASSLANLGPGEQYF.

This CDR3 is CASRRSGTDTQYF. CDR3 in DNA: TGTGCCAGCCGACGTAGTGGGACAGATACGCAGTATTTT. The chain uses TRBV19 and TRBJ2-3; D is unresolved. The CDR3 length is 13 residues. Germline CDR1 and CDR2: LNHDA and SQIVND (reference sequence). Deletions cut 9 bases from V and 3 bases from J, with 13 bases between.

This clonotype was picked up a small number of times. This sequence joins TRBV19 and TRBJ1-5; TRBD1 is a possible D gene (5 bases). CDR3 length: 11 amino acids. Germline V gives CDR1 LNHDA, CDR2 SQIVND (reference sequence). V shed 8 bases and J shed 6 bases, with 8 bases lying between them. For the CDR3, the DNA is TGTGCCAGTGGGACTGGTCAGCCCCAGCATTTT. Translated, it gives CASGTGQPQHF.

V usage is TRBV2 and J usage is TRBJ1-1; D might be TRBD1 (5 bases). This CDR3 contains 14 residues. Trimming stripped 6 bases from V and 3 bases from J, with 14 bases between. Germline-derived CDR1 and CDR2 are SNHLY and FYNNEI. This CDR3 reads CASRGMRGHTEAFF. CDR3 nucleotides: TGTGCCAGCAGGGGTATGAGGGGTCACACTGAAGCTTTCTTT.

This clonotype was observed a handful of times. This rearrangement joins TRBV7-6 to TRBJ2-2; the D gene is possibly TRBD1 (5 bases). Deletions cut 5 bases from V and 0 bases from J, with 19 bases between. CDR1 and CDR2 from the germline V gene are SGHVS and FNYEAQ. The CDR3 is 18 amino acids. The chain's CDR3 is CASSPTNRKGPNTGELFF. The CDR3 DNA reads TGTGCCAGCAGCCCGACGAATCGAAAGGGGCCGAACACCGGGGAGCTGTTTTTT.

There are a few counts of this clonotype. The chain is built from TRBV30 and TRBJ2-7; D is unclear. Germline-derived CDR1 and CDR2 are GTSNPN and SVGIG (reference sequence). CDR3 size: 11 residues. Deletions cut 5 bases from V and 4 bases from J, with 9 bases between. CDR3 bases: TGTGCCTGGGGGAAGAGGTACGAGCAGTACTTC. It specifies CAWGKRYEQYF.

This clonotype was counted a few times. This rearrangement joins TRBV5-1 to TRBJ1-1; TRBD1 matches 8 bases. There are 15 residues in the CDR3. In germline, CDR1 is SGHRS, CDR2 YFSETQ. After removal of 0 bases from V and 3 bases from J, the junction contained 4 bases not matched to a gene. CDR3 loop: CASSLVGQGDTEAFF. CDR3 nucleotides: TGCGCCAGCAGCTTGGTCGGACAGGGTGACACTGAAGCTTTCTTT.

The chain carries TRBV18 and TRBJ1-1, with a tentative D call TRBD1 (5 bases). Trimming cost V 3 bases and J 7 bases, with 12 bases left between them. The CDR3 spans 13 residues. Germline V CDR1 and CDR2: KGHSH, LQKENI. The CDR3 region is CASSPDPGGEAFF. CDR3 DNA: TGTGCCAGCTCACCCGACCCTGGGGGTGAAGCTTTCTTT.

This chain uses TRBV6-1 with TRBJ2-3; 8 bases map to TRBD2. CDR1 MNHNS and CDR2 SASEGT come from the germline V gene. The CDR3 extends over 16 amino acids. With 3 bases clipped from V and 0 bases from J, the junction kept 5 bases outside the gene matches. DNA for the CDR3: TGTGCCAGCAGTGAGTTAGCGGGGACTAGCACAGATACGCAGTATTTT. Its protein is CASSELAGTSTDTQYF.

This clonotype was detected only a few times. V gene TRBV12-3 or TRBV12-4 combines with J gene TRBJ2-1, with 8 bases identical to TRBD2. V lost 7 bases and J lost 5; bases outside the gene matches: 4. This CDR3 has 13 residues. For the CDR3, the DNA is TGTGCCAGCACTGAACTAGCGGACAATGAGCAGTTCTTC. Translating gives CASTELADNEQFF.

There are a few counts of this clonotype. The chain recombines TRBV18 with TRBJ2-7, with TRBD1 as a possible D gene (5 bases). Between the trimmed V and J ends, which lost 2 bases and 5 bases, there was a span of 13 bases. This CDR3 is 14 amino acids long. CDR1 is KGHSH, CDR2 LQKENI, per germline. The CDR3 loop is CASSPGRTPNEQYF. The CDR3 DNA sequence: TGTGCCAGCTCACCAGGTCGGACACCTAACGAGCAGTACTTC.

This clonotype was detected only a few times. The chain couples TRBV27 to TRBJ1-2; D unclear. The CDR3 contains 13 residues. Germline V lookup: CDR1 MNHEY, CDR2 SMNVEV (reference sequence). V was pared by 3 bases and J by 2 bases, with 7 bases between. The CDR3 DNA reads TGTGCCAGCAGTTTCAACGGAAACTATGGCTACACCTTC. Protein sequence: CASSFNGNYGYTF.

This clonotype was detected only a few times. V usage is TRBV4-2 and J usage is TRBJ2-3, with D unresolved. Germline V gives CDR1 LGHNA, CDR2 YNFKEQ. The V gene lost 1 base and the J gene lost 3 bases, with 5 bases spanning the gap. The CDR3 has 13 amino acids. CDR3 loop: CASSQARTDTQYF. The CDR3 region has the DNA TGTGCCAGCAGCCAAGCACGGACAGATACGCAGTATTTT.